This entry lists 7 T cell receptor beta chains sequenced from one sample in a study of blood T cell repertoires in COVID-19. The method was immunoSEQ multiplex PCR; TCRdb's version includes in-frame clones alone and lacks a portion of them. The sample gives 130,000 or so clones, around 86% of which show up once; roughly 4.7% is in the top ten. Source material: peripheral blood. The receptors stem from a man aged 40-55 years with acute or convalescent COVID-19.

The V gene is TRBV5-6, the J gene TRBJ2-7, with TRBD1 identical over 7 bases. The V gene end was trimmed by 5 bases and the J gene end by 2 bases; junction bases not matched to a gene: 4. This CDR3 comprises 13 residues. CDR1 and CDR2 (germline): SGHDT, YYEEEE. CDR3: CASRSGTAYEQYF. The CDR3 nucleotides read TGTGCCAGCAGGTCCGGGACAGCCTACGAGCAGTACTTC.

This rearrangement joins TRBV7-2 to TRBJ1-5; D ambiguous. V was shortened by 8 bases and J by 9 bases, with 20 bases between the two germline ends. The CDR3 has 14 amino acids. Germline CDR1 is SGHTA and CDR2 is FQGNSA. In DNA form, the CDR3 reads TGTGCCAGCGGCGGAGGAGGCCCCCTCCCGCCCCAGCATTTT. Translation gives CASGGGGPLPPQHF. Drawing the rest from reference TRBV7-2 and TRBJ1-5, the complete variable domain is GAGVSQSPSNKVTEKGKDVELRCDPISGHTALYWYRQSLGQGLEFLIYFQGNSAPDKSGLPSDRFSAERTGGSVSTLTIQRTQQEDSAVYLCASGGGGPLPPQHFGDGTRLSIL.

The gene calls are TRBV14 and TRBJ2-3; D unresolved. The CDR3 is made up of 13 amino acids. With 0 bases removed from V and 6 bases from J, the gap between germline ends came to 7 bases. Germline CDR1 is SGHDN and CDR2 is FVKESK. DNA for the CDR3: TGTGCCAGCAGCCAAGATACGGTCGATACGCAGTATTTT. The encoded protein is CASSQDTVDTQYF.

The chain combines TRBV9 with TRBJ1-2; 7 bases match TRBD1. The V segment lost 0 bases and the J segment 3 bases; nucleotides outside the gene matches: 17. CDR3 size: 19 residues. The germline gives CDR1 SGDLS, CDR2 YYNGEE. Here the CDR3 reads CASSVATGQRLLRDYGYTF. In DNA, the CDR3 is TGTGCCAGCAGCGTAGCTACGGGACAGCGACTACTCCGTGACTATGGCTACACCTTC.

CDR3 protein: CASSLDRGARNEQYF. CDR3 DNA sequence: TGTGCCAGCAGCTTAGATCGGGGGGCGAGGAACGAGCAGTACTTC. V usage is TRBV7-2 and J usage is TRBJ2-7; possibly TRBD2 for D (7 bases). The CDR3 contains 15 residues. CDR1 SGHTA and CDR2 FQGNSA come from the germline V gene. Deletions cut 1 base from V and 5 bases from J, with 15 bases between.

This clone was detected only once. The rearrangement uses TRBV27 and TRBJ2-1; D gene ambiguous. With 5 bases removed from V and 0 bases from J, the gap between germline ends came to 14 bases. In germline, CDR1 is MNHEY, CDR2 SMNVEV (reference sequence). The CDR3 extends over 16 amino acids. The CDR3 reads CASSPDSDSSYNEQFF. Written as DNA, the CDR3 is TGTGCCAGCAGTCCCGATTCCGATAGCTCCTACAATGAGCAGTTCTTC.

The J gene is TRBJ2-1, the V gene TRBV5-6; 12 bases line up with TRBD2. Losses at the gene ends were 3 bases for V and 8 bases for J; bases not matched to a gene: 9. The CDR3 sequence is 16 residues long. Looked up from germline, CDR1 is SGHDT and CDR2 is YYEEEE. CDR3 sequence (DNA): TGTGCCAGCAGCTGGCCTCCGGGACTAGCGGGCCATGAGCAGTTCTTC. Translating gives CASSWPPGLAGHEQFF.